This is a list of T cell receptor beta chains from one sample in a study of spatial heterogeneity in lung cancer. TCRdb processed the 5' RACE reads anew with MiXCR; each CDR3 protein has one entry. The table includes roughly 48,000 distinct CDR3 sequences, 5.3% detected once. The input for sequencing was PBMCs, taken at surgery. The receptors were sampled from a male donor with early-stage non-small cell lung cancer. CDR3s include the opening cysteine and the closing phenylalanine or tryptophan. A D gene is named only where the DNA matches it firmly. Expanded clones are given a class, and other clones once, few, many or no size at all.

abundance: .; v_gene: TRBV20-1; d_gene: .; len: 15; j_gene: TRBJ1-4; CDR3nt: TGCAGTGCTAGAGAGGGGGGGCTAGATAATGAAAAACTGTTTTTT; CDR3aa: CSAREGGLDNEKLFF
abundance: many; v_gene: TRBV12-3/TRBV12-4; d_gene: .; len: 15; j_gene: TRBJ2-4; CDR3nt: TGTGCCAGCAGCCCAGGGACCTCTCGCTACACCTTTCAGTACTTC; CDR3aa: CASSPGTSRYTFQYF
abundance: many; v_gene: TRBV7-2; d_gene: .; len: 15; j_gene: TRBJ1-5; CDR3nt: TGTGCCAGCAGCAGAGACAGCCTCCGCAATCAGCCCCAGCATTTT; CDR3aa: CASSRDSLRNQPQHF
abundance: many; v_gene: TRBV6-5; d_gene: .; len: 13; j_gene: TRBJ1-1; CDR3nt: TGTGCCAGCAGTTACGAGACAGACACTGAAGCTTTCTTT; CDR3aa: CASSYETDTEAFF
abundance: many; v_gene: TRBV7-2; d_gene: TRBD2; len: 16; j_gene: TRBJ2-1; CDR3nt: TGTGCCAGCAGCTTTCCGGGACTAGCGGGAGTAGGTGAGCAGTTCTTC; CDR3aa: CASSFPGLAGVGEQFF
abundance: many; v_gene: TRBV6-5; d_gene: TRBD1; len: 15; j_gene: TRBJ1-6; CDR3nt: TGTGCCAGCAGTTACTCGAACAGGGGGGACTCACCCCTCCACTTT; CDR3aa: CASSYSNRGDSPLHF
abundance: many; v_gene: TRBV5-4; d_gene: .; len: 16; j_gene: TRBJ1-2; CDR3nt: TGTGCCAGCAGCTTGGATCCGGGGGTAGGGAACTATGGCTACACCTTC; CDR3aa: CASSLDPGVGNYGYTF
abundance: many; v_gene: TRBV11-3; d_gene: .; len: 15; j_gene: TRBJ2-1; CDR3nt: TGTGCCAGCAGCTCCGGACCCCGGGGTTTAGATGAGCAGTTCTTC; CDR3aa: CASSSGPRGLDEQFF
abundance: .; v_gene: TRBV4-1; d_gene: .; len: 14; j_gene: TRBJ2-3; CDR3nt: TGCGCCAGCAGCCAACTCCCCCGGACAGATACGCAGTATTTT; CDR3aa: CASSQLPRTDTQYF
abundance: many; v_gene: TRBV20-1; d_gene: TRBD2; len: 18; j_gene: TRBJ2-7; CDR3nt: TGCAGTGCCACCACGGGACTAGCGGCAGGCTGGGGCTCCTACGAGCAGTACTTC; CDR3aa: CSATTGLAAGWGSYEQYF
abundance: many; v_gene: TRBV7-8; d_gene: .; len: 15; j_gene: TRBJ2-7; CDR3nt: TGTGCCAGCAGCGATGTGCGGACTCCGAGATACGAGCAGTACTTC; CDR3aa: CASSDVRTPRYEQYF
abundance: many; v_gene: TRBV3-1; d_gene: .; len: 14; j_gene: TRBJ1-2; CDR3nt: TGTGCCAGCAGCCAAGATGTGGGGAGCTATGGCTACACCTTC; CDR3aa: CASSQDVGSYGYTF
abundance: many; v_gene: TRBV29-1; d_gene: TRBD1; len: 13; j_gene: TRBJ2-1; CDR3nt: TGCAGCGCCGGGACAGGGGCAGGGAATGAGCAGTTCTTC; CDR3aa: CSAGTGAGNEQFF
abundance: many; v_gene: TRBV25-1; d_gene: .; len: 17; j_gene: TRBJ2-2; CDR3nt: TGTGCCAGCAGTGATGCGGCGGACCCCGCGAACACCGGGGAGCTGTTTTTT; CDR3aa: CASSDAADPANTGELFF
abundance: many; v_gene: TRBV9; d_gene: .; len: 14; j_gene: TRBJ2-2; CDR3nt: TGTGCCAGCAGCGTGGGAGGTTACACCGGGGAGCTGTTTTTT; CDR3aa: CASSVGGYTGELFF
abundance: many; v_gene: TRBV7-2; d_gene: TRBD2; len: 16; j_gene: TRBJ2-5; CDR3nt: TGTGCCAGCAGCTCATCGCCGACTAGCGGGAGTGAGACCCAGTACTTC; CDR3aa: CASSSSPTSGSETQYF
abundance: many; v_gene: TRBV2; d_gene: TRBD1; len: 17; j_gene: TRBJ2-3; CDR3nt: TGTGCCAGCAGTGAATCACAGGGGATGGGGAGCACAGATACGCAGTATTTT; CDR3aa: CASSESQGMGSTDTQYF
abundance: .; v_gene: TRBV12-3/TRBV12-4; d_gene: .; len: 15; j_gene: TRBJ1-5; CDR3nt: TGTGCCAGCAGTGGGGGGGACACTCCGAATCAGCCCCAGCATTTT; CDR3aa: CASSGGDTPNQPQHF
abundance: many; v_gene: TRBV4-3; d_gene: TRBD2; len: 16; j_gene: TRBJ2-2; CDR3nt: TGCGCCAGCAGCCAAGGTCCGGGAGGGAACACCGGGGAGCTGTTTTTT; CDR3aa: CASSQGPGGNTGELFF
abundance: many; v_gene: TRBV7-2; d_gene: .; len: 13; j_gene: TRBJ1-1; CDR3nt: TGTGCCAGCAGGTTAAAAGGAGGGACTGAAGCTTTCTTT; CDR3aa: CASRLKGGTEAFF
abundance: .; v_gene: TRBV20-1; d_gene: TRBD2; len: 14; j_gene: TRBJ2-3; CDR3nt: TGCAGTGCCACGACTAGCGGGAGAGCAGATACGCAGTATTTT; CDR3aa: CSATTSGRADTQYF
abundance: many; v_gene: TRBV10-3; d_gene: .; len: 15; j_gene: TRBJ2-2; CDR3nt: TGTGCCATCAGTAAAGACCCGGAAGGGTCCGGGGAGCTGTTTTTT; CDR3aa: CAISKDPEGSGELFF
abundance: many; v_gene: TRBV5-4; d_gene: .; len: 11; j_gene: TRBJ1-1; CDR3nt: TGTGCCAGCTGGACGCTCACTGAAGCTTTCTTT; CDR3aa: CASWTLTEAFF
abundance: many; v_gene: TRBV7-7; d_gene: TRBD1; len: 16; j_gene: TRBJ2-2; CDR3nt: TGTGCCAGCAGCCCAGGACAGGGAGCGAACACCGGGGAGCTGTTTTTT; CDR3aa: CASSPGQGANTGELFF
abundance: many; v_gene: TRBV6-5; d_gene: .; len: 13; j_gene: TRBJ2-7; CDR3nt: TGTGCCAGCAGGGATGGTAGCTCCTACGAGCAGTACTTC; CDR3aa: CASRDGSSYEQYF
abundance: few; v_gene: TRBV14; d_gene: .; len: 15; j_gene: TRBJ2-1; CDR3nt: TGTGCCAGCAGCCAAGACTGGAGCTCCTACAATGAGCAGTTCTTC; CDR3aa: CASSQDWSSYNEQFF
abundance: many; v_gene: TRBV12-3/TRBV12-4; d_gene: TRBD1; len: 14; j_gene: TRBJ1-5; CDR3nt: TGTGCCAGCAGATTGACAGGGGGTATTCAGCCCCAGCATTTT; CDR3aa: CASRLTGGIQPQHF
abundance: few; v_gene: TRBV11-3; d_gene: .; len: 13; j_gene: TRBJ2-1; CDR3nt: TGTGCCAGCAGCCCCAACCAGGAGGATGAGCAGTTCTTC; CDR3aa: CASSPNQEDEQFF
abundance: many; v_gene: TRBV7-9; d_gene: .; len: 13; j_gene: TRBJ2-7; CDR3nt: TGTGCCAGCAGCTTAGTGGGCACCTACGAGCAGTACTTC; CDR3aa: CASSLVGTYEQYF
abundance: many; v_gene: TRBV10-3; d_gene: .; len: 13; j_gene: TRBJ2-3; CDR3nt: TGTGCCATCAGTGAGTCGGGAGCCGATACGCAGTATTTT; CDR3aa: CAISESGADTQYF
abundance: many; v_gene: TRBV24-1; d_gene: TRBD2; len: 19; j_gene: TRBJ2-1; CDR3nt: TGTGCCACCAGTGACCCTGGACTAGCGGAGACCGGGGGGGGCAATGAGCAGTTCTTC; CDR3aa: CATSDPGLAETGGGNEQFF
abundance: many; v_gene: TRBV27; d_gene: .; len: 15; j_gene: TRBJ1-1; CDR3nt: TGTGCCAGCAGTTTAAAGCAGGGAATGAACACTGAAGCTTTCTTT; CDR3aa: CASSLKQGMNTEAFF
abundance: medium-sized; v_gene: TRBV7-9; d_gene: .; len: 13; j_gene: TRBJ2-1; CDR3nt: TGTGCCAGCAGCTTAGGCTCCTACAATGAGCAGTTCTTC; CDR3aa: CASSLGSYNEQFF
abundance: many; v_gene: TRBV20-1; d_gene: TRBD2; len: 18; j_gene: TRBJ2-1; CDR3nt: TGCAGTGCTTTGAGGGTAGCGGGAGGGCCTAACCTCCTTAATGAGCAGTTCTTC; CDR3aa: CSALRVAGGPNLLNEQFF
abundance: many; v_gene: TRBV29-1; d_gene: .; len: 10; j_gene: TRBJ2-4; CDR3nt: TGCAGCGTTGGGGCTAGCGTTCAGTACTTC; CDR3aa: CSVGASVQYF
abundance: .; v_gene: TRBV19; d_gene: TRBD1; len: 13; j_gene: TRBJ2-2; CDR3nt: TGTGCCAGCCGACAGGGGGAAGGCGGGGAGCTGTTTTTT; CDR3aa: CASRQGEGGELFF
abundance: .; v_gene: TRBV10-3; d_gene: .; len: 15; j_gene: TRBJ1-2; CDR3nt: TGTGCCATCACTCTGGGGGATGGCAGCAACTATGGCTACACCTTC; CDR3aa: CAITLGDGSNYGYTF
abundance: .; v_gene: TRBV7-9; d_gene: TRBD2; len: 15; j_gene: TRBJ2-7; CDR3nt: TGTGCCAGCAGCTTCTTTCCTAGCGGGAGTCCCGAGCAGTACTTC; CDR3aa: CASSFFPSGSPEQYF
abundance: many; v_gene: TRBV4-1; d_gene: TRBD2; len: 16; j_gene: TRBJ2-7; CDR3nt: TGCGCCAGCAGCCAAGGCCTGGGAGGGAGGTCCTACGAGCAGTACTTC; CDR3aa: CASSQGLGGRSYEQYF
abundance: many; v_gene: TRBV20-1; d_gene: TRBD1; len: 14; j_gene: TRBJ1-4; CDR3nt: TGCAGTGCTAGGGGGGGACAGGCGGATGAAAAACTGTTTTTT; CDR3aa: CSARGGQADEKLFF
abundance: .; v_gene: TRBV25-1; d_gene: .; len: 15; j_gene: TRBJ1-6; CDR3nt: TGTGCCAGCAGTTTAGGGGGTACCACTAATTCACCCCTCCACTTT; CDR3aa: CASSLGGTTNSPLHF
abundance: many; v_gene: TRBV20-1; d_gene: TRBD2; len: 15; j_gene: TRBJ2-3; CDR3nt: TGCAGTGCTAGAGATCCTCGGGAGGGCCCGGATACGCAGTATTTT; CDR3aa: CSARDPREGPDTQYF
abundance: many; v_gene: TRBV20-1; d_gene: TRBD2; len: 13; j_gene: TRBJ2-5; CDR3nt: TGCAGTGCTAGCTTTAGCGGGGCAGAGACCCAGTACTTC; CDR3aa: CSASFSGAETQYF
abundance: few; v_gene: TRBV20-1; d_gene: TRBD1; len: 12; j_gene: TRBJ2-7; CDR3nt: TGCAGTGCTTACAGGGGTGTGGACGAGCAGTACTTC; CDR3aa: CSAYRGVDEQYF
abundance: many; v_gene: TRBV15; d_gene: .; len: 13; j_gene: TRBJ1-3; CDR3nt: TGTGCCACCGGTCGAAGGGGCGGAAACACCATATATTTT; CDR3aa: CATGRRGGNTIYF
abundance: few; v_gene: TRBV20-1; d_gene: TRBD2; len: 16; j_gene: TRBJ2-5; CDR3nt: TGCAGTGCTCCTCCCGGGTCTAGCGGGATCCAAGAGACCCAGTACTTC; CDR3aa: CSAPPGSSGIQETQYF
abundance: many; v_gene: TRBV19; d_gene: .; len: 14; j_gene: TRBJ2-7; CDR3nt: TGTGCCAGCAGAGGGGCAGCGGAGACCTACGAGCAGTACTTC; CDR3aa: CASRGAAETYEQYF
abundance: many; v_gene: TRBV20-1; d_gene: .; len: 12; j_gene: TRBJ1-5; CDR3nt: TGCAGTGCGGTTTGGGGCTATCAGCCCCAGCATTTT; CDR3aa: CSAVWGYQPQHF
abundance: many; v_gene: TRBV5-6; d_gene: .; len: 15; j_gene: TRBJ2-2; CDR3nt: TGTGCCAGCAGCTTGCGGCTCCTGAACACCGGGGAGCTGTTTTTT; CDR3aa: CASSLRLLNTGELFF
abundance: .; v_gene: TRBV29-1; d_gene: .; len: 13; j_gene: TRBJ2-3; CDR3nt: TGCAGCTTCAGGGTCGCAAGCACAGATACGCAGTATTTT; CDR3aa: CSFRVASTDTQYF
abundance: many; v_gene: TRBV6-5; d_gene: .; len: 19; j_gene: TRBJ2-7; CDR3nt: TGTGCCAGCAGTTCTGCGAGTAGCAGTCGACTAGACAGGGCCTACGAGCAGTACTTC; CDR3aa: CASSSASSSRLDRAYEQYF
abundance: few; v_gene: TRBV6-5; d_gene: .; len: 14; j_gene: TRBJ1-6; CDR3nt: TGTGCCAGCAGTTACGGGGGGGGTAATTCACCCCTCCACTTT; CDR3aa: CASSYGGGNSPLHF
abundance: many; v_gene: TRBV20-1; d_gene: TRBD1; len: 17; j_gene: TRBJ2-5; CDR3nt: TGCAGTGCGAGGGACAGCCGAAAGAATGAGGACCAAGAGACCCAGTACTTC; CDR3aa: CSARDSRKNEDQETQYF
abundance: many; v_gene: TRBV7-9; d_gene: .; len: 16; j_gene: TRBJ2-6; CDR3nt: TGTGCCAGCAGCTTAAAGGTGGGGTCAGGGGCCAACGTCCTGACTTTC; CDR3aa: CASSLKVGSGANVLTF